The 21 T cell receptor beta chains below were found in one sample sequenced in a study of blood T cell repertoires in COVID-19. The method was immunoSEQ multiplex PCR; TCRdb's version includes in-frame clones alone and lacks a portion of them. The sample records about 300,000 clones, 85% to 90% being singletons. The sample comprised PBMCs or T cells enriched from blood (not recorded which). The receptors stem from a woman aged 18-35 years who had recovered from COVID-19.

The chain is built from TRBV5-8 and TRBJ1-5; TRBD1 matches at 10 bases. The CDR3 covers 15 residues. CDR1 SGHTS and CDR2 YDEGEE come from the germline V gene. Trimming removed 4 bases from V and 4 bases from J; junction bases left unmatched: 5. The CDR3 bases are TGTGCCAGCAGCAATCGACAGGGGGCAAATCAGCCCCAGCATTTT. This translates into CASSNRQGANQPQHF.

V usage is TRBV12-5 and J usage is TRBJ2-5; D possibly corresponds to TRBD2 (5 bases). The CDR3 has 12 amino acids. CDR1 is LGHNT, CDR2 FRNRAP, per germline. Trimming removed 1 base from V and 8 bases from J, with 8 bases in between. The DNA of the CDR3 is TGTGCTAGTGGTTTGGCCTCGGGAACCCAGTACTTC. This translates into CASGLASGTQYF.

This chain links TRBV7-9 with TRBJ2-3; D is possibly TRBD2 (5 bases). V gave up 5 bases and J gave up 0 bases, with 9 bases separating them. CDR1 and CDR2 from the germline V gene are SEHNR and FQNEAQ (reference sequence). The length of the CDR3 is 14 residues. The CDR3 nucleotides read TGTGCCAGCAGCCGCGAGGGCAGCACAGATACGCAGTATTTT. Translating gives CASSREGSTDTQYF.

This clone was counted many times. This chain connects TRBV5-5 to TRBJ2-7; 9 bases are a match to TRBD1. The CDR3 loop spans 14 amino acids. V dropped 3 bases and J dropped 6; count of bases not matched to a gene: 7. CDR1 is SGHKS and CDR2 is YYEKEE in the germline V gene (reference sequence). The CDR3 here is CASSSQTGGIEQYF. The CDR3 DNA reads as TGTGCCAGCAGCTCCCAGACAGGGGGGATCGAGCAGTACTTC.

The rearrangement joins TRBV11-2 to TRBJ2-1; possibly TRBD2 for D (6 bases). The CDR3 has 15 residues. Germline V gives CDR1 SGHAT, CDR2 FQNNGV. Trimming removed 5 bases at V and 3 bases at J, with 14 bases between. This CDR3 is CASSPPGAFYNEQFF. In nucleotides, the CDR3 is TGTGCCAGCAGCCCCCCGGGAGCGTTCTACAATGAGCAGTTCTTC.

The rearrangement links TRBV4-1 to TRBJ1-1; D unclear. The V end was cut by 0 bases, the J end by 3 bases, with 8 bases between. The CDR3 extends over 14 amino acids. Looked up from germline, CDR1 is MGHRA and CDR2 is YSYEKL. CDR3 DNA: TGCGCCAGCAGCCAAGAACGGTCCGACACTGAAGCTTTCTTT. Translation gives CASSQERSDTEAFF.

This chain uses TRBV18 with TRBJ2-3; 7 positions agree with TRBD1. V was clipped by 3 bases and J by 3 bases; unmatched bases: 9. The CDR3 spans 16 residues. Germline CDR1 reads KGHSH; CDR2 reads LQKENI. This CDR3 is CASSPVKGALTDTQYF. The CDR3 DNA sequence: TGTGCCAGCTCACCCGTAAAGGGGGCCCTGACAGATACGCAGTATTTT.

The chain uses TRBV5-1 and TRBJ1-2; D may be TRBD1 (6 bases). The CDR3 spans 14 residues. Germline V gene lookup returns CDR1 SGHRS and CDR2 YFSETQ. Trimming left V 3 bases short and J 6 bases short, with 15 bases between. The CDR3 nucleotides are TGCGCCAGCAGCTCCCTTGGACAGAATAATGGCTACACCTTC. Translation gives CASSSLGQNNGYTF.

CDR3 residues: CASSFTGAGGYEQYF. CDR3 nucleotide sequence: TGTGCCAGCAGCTTTACAGGAGCGGGGGGTTACGAGCAGTACTTC. V and J are TRBV5-5 and TRBJ2-7, with 9 bases lining up with TRBD2. Germline-derived CDR1 and CDR2 are SGHKS and YYEKEE (reference sequence). CDR3 length: 15 amino acids. The J segment lost 4 bases and the V segment lost 2 bases, leaving 7 bases of the junction unmatched.

The chain has TRBV2 and TRBJ2-7, with 9 bases matching TRBD1. Germline CDR1 reads SNHLY; CDR2 reads FYNNEI. This CDR3 has 16 residues. V shed 6 bases and J 0 bases; nucleotides not matched to a gene: 9. CDR3 nucleotide sequence: TGTGCCAGCAGGGAAACCGGGACAGGGAGCTCCTACGAGCAGTACTTC. Its translation: CASRETGTGSSYEQYF.

The chain links TRBV6-5 to TRBJ1-2; D remains unclear. CDR3 length: 14 residues. Trimming removed 5 bases from V and 0 bases from J, with 10 bases in between. From germline, CDR1 is MNHEY and CDR2 SVGAGI. CDR3 sequence reads: CASSQRLANYGYTF. CDR3 nucleotides: TGTGCCAGCAGTCAACGGTTAGCTAACTATGGCTACACCTTC.

This chain connects TRBV6-5 to TRBJ1-1, with 9 bases aligning to TRBD1. CDR3 size: 16 residues. Trimming took 4 bases from V and 1 from J; bases not matched to a gene: 7. The germline gives CDR1 MNHEY, CDR2 SVGAGI. This chain's CDR3 is CASSFTGGMENTEAFF. The CDR3, as DNA: TGTGCCAGCAGTTTTACAGGGGGCATGGAGAACACTGAAGCTTTCTTT.

The rearrangement links TRBV6-4 to TRBJ2-1, with 8 bases fitting TRBD2. The V gene's germline CDR1 is MRHNA and CDR2 SNTAGT. The CDR3 has 14 amino acids. The ends lost 5 bases at V and 8 bases at J; junction bases unmatched: 8. CDR3 nucleotides: TGTGCCAGCAGTTCCGCGGGGGGCCAGGATGAGCAGTTCTTC. Amino acid sequence: CASSSAGGQDEQFF.

This chain uses TRBV3-1 (or the pseudogene TRBV3-2) with TRBJ2-3; no clear D gene. Germline-derived CDR1 and CDR2 are LGHDT and YNNKEL (reference sequence). V lost 0 bases, J lost 2 bases, and 12 bases lay in between. This CDR3 contains 16 residues. The CDR3 sequence: CASSQDRWPPTDTQYF. CDR3 nucleotide sequence: TGTGCCAGCAGCCAAGATCGCTGGCCCCCCACAGATACGCAGTATTTT.

V usage is TRBV2 and J usage is TRBJ1-2; 9 bases fit TRBD1. Germline assignment: CDR1 SNHLY and CDR2 FYNNEI. J lost 4 bases, V lost 4 bases, and 10 bases had no gene match. The CDR3 covers 16 residues. The CDR3 protein is CASSGETGGILYGYTF. Written as DNA, the CDR3 is TGTGCCAGCAGTGGGGAGACAGGGGGGATTCTCTATGGCTACACCTTC.

This chain uses TRBV24-1 with TRBJ2-1, with D possibly being TRBD1 (5 bases). This CDR3 comprises 12 residues. Per the germline V gene, CDR1 is KGHDR and CDR2 is SFDVKD. The germline V and J ends were trimmed by 11 bases and 6 bases, with 13 bases remaining between them. CDR3 residues: CAIRDRLNEQFF. DNA of the CDR3: TGTGCCATCAGGGATAGACTCAATGAGCAGTTCTTC.

The rearrangement joins TRBV6-5 to TRBJ2-7, with D maybe TRBD1 (7 bases). With 7 bases removed from V and 2 bases from J, the gap between germline ends came to 12 bases. Per germline, CDR1 MNHEY and CDR2 SVGAGI. The length of the CDR3 is 13 residues. CDR3 region: CASMAGQPYEQYF. CDR3 sequence (DNA): TGTGCCAGCATGGCGGGACAGCCCTACGAGCAGTACTTC.

This chain joins TRBV2 and TRBJ2-5; D gene ambiguous. The V end was cut by 7 bases, the J end by 2 bases, with 8 bases between. The germline CDR1 and CDR2 sequences are SNHLY and FYNNEI. The CDR3 runs to 12 residues. CDR3 residues: CASKTSQETQYF. Written as DNA, the CDR3 is TGTGCCAGCAAGACTTCTCAAGAGACCCAGTACTTC.

The chain uses TRBV7-2 and TRBJ1-2, with TRBD1 matching 9 bases. The CDR3 loop spans 14 amino acids. V gave up 5 bases and J gave up 4 bases; unmatched junction bases: 5. Germline CDR1 is SGHTA and CDR2 is FQGNSA. The chain's CDR3 is CASSLGQGIYGYTF. The CDR3 DNA reads TGTGCCAGCAGCCTGGGACAGGGAATCTATGGCTACACCTTC.

The V call is TRBV7-3, the J call TRBJ2-1, with D possibly TRBD1 on 5 matching bases. The CDR3 has 15 residues. The germline V gene encodes CDR1 SGHTA and CDR2 FQGTGA. Trimming left V 5 bases short and J 8 bases short, with 19 bases between. The CDR3 DNA reads as TGTGCCAGCAGCCCGAGACCACAGGTTGTGGATGAGCAGTTCTTC. This codes for CASSPRPQVVDEQFF.

This clone was seen a handful of times. V gene TRBV4-1 combines with J gene TRBJ2-2; D gene unclear. In germline, CDR1 is MGHRA, CDR2 YSYEKL. This CDR3 has 16 amino acids. The V gene lost 0 bases and the J gene lost 3 bases, with 11 bases spanning the gap. The CDR3 here is CASSQENTFYTGELFF. The DNA of the CDR3 is TGCGCCAGCAGCCAAGAAAACACCTTCTACACCGGGGAGCTGTTTTTT.